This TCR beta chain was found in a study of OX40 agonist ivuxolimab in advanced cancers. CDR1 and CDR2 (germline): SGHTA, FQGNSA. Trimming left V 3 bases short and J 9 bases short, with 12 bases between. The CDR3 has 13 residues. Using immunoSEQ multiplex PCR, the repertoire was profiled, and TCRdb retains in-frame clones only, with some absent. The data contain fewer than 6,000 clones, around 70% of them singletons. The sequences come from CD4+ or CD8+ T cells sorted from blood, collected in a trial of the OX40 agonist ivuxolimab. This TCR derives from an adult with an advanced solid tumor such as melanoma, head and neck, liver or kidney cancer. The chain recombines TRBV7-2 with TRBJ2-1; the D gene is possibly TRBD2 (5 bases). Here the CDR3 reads CASSLGLAVEQFF. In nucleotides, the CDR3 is TGTGCCAGCAGCTTGGGCCTAGCCGTTGAGCAGTTCTTC. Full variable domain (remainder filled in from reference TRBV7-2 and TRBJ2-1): GAGVSQSPSNKVTEKGKDVELRCDPISGHTALYWYRQSLGQGLEFLIYFQGNSAPDKSGLPSDRFSAERTGGSVSTLTIQRTQQEDSAVYLCASSLGLAVEQFFGPGTRLTVL.